The 25 T cell receptor beta chains below all came from one sample that was sequenced in a study of blood T cell repertoires in COVID-19. Sequenced by immunoSEQ multiplex PCR; TCRdb stores in-frame clones only, minus some. The table has around 100,000 clones, roughly nine tenths seen once. The material sequenced was peripheral blood. The receptors originated from an older woman with acute or convalescent COVID-19.

The genes are TRBV18 and TRBJ2-6, with D hard to call. Germline V CDR1 and CDR2: KGHSH, LQKENI. This CDR3 spans 17 amino acids. Trimming removed 3 bases from V and 2 bases from J, with 14 bases in between. In nucleotides, the CDR3 is TGTGCCAGCTCACCCCCTGGCAGGTTGACTGGGGCCAACGTCCTGACTTTC. It translates to CASSPPGRLTGANVLTF. The full variable domain, its missing parts supplied by reference TRBV18 and TRBJ2-6, is NAGVMQNPRHLVRRRGQEARLRCSPMKGHSHVYWYRQLPEEGLKFMVYLQKENIIDESGMPKERFSAEFPKEGPSILRIQQVVRGDSAAYFCASSPPGRLTGANVLTFGAGSRLTVL.

As for this clone: One end of the junction does not line up with germline, which may come from a read error. J is TRBJ2-5 and V is TRBV7-7; D possibly corresponds to TRBD1 (6 bases). CDR1 and CDR2 from the germline V gene are SSHAT and FNYEAQ (reference sequence). CDR3 length equals 15 residues. The CDR3 sequence: CASSQGPAGQETQYF. In nucleotides, the CDR3 is TGTGCTAGCAGCCAGGGGCCGGCCGGCCAAGAGACCCAGTACTTC.

The chain couples TRBV11-3 to TRBJ2-5; 10 bases align to TRBD2. This CDR3 has 16 residues. V dropped 1 base and J dropped 4; count of bases not matched to a gene: 6. The germline V gene has CDR1 SGHNT and CDR2 YENEEA. The CDR3 loop reads CASSLGLAGEGETQYF. In DNA form, the CDR3 reads TGTGCCAGCAGCTTAGGCCTAGCGGGAGAAGGAGAGACCCAGTACTTC. Together with reference TRBV11-3 and TRBJ2-5, the CDR3 gives the full variable domain: EAGVVQSPRYKIIEKKQPVAFWCNPISGHNTLYWYLQNLGQGPELLIRYENEEAVDDSQLPKDRFSAERLKGVDSTLKIQPAELGDSAVYLCASSLGLAGEGETQYFGPGTRLLVL.

J is TRBJ2-5 and V is TRBV11-3; 7 nucleotides align to TRBD2. V dropped 3 bases and J dropped 0; count of bases not matched to a gene: 1. The germline gives CDR1 SGHNT, CDR2 YENEEA. This CDR3 is built from 14 residues. CDR3 residues: CASSLGGNQETQYF. The CDR3, as DNA: TGTGCCAGCAGCTTGGGAGGGAACCAAGAGACCCAGTACTTC. The entire variable domain, with the rest obtained from reference TRBV11-3 and TRBJ2-5, is as follows: EAGVVQSPRYKIIEKKQPVAFWCNPISGHNTLYWYLQNLGQGPELLIRYENEEAVDDSQLPKDRFSAERLKGVDSTLKIQPAELGDSAVYLCASSLGGNQETQYFGPGTRLLVL.

The chain uses TRBV5-6 and TRBJ2-3; TRBD2 agrees at 12 bases. The CDR3 covers 17 residues. CDR1 is SGHDT, CDR2 YYEEEE, per germline. V trimming: 3 bases; J trimming: 4 bases; junction bases outside the gene matches: 9. In DNA form, the CDR3 reads TGTGCCAGCAGCTCCTGGACTAGCGGGATCGAGGCAGATACGCAGTATTTT. It specifies CASSSWTSGIEADTQYF.

The rearrangement uses TRBV12-3 or TRBV12-4 and TRBJ1-1; no reliable D call. V gave up 3 bases and J gave up 1 base, with 6 bases separating them. The CDR3 totals 13 residues. CDR3 protein: CASSFSGNTEAFF. In nucleotides, the CDR3 is TGTGCCAGCAGTTTCTCCGGGAACACTGAAGCTTTCTTT.

This chain links TRBV7-9 with TRBJ2-1; no definite D call. With 3 bases removed from V and 8 bases from J, the gap between germline ends came to 5 bases. This CDR3 contains 11 residues. CDR1 and CDR2 from the germline V gene are SEHNR and FQNEAQ (reference sequence). The CDR3 region has the DNA TGTGCCAGCAGCTTGGCTGATGAGCAGTTCTTC. Protein product: CASSLADEQFF.

The gene calls are TRBV6-5 and TRBJ2-1; possibly TRBD1 for D (6 bases). Germline V CDR1 and CDR2: MNHEY, SVGAGI. V lost 7 bases to trimming and J lost 6 bases, with 13 bases between them. The CDR3 is 13 amino acids. The CDR3 nucleotides are TGTGCCAGCATTGTGGTAGGGGGCAATGAGCAGTTCTTC. Residues: CASIVVGGNEQFF.

The chain is built from TRBV5-4 and TRBJ2-3; perhaps TRBD2 as D (6 bases). The CDR3 is 15 residues long. Trimming pared 5 bases from V and 1 base from J, leaving 14 bases between. The germline gives CDR1 SGHNT, CDR2 YYREEE (reference sequence). CDR3 residues: CASSRGASGTDTQYF. The CDR3 nucleotides are TGTGCCAGCAGTCGAGGGGCTAGCGGCACAGATACGCAGTATTTT.

The chain carries TRBV28 and TRBJ1-1; 11 bases map to TRBD1. This CDR3 is built from 14 residues. Looked up from germline, CDR1 is MDHEN and CDR2 is SYDVKM. The V segment lost 8 bases and the J segment 4 bases; nucleotides outside the gene matches: 6. The CDR3 loop is CASRTGGISTEAFF. The DNA for the CDR3 is TGTGCCAGCCGGACAGGGGGCATTAGCACTGAAGCTTTCTTT.

This clone was counted once. The chain combines TRBV19 with TRBJ1-5; TRBD1 matches 8 bases. The CDR3 loop spans 14 amino acids. Germline CDR1 reads LNHDA; CDR2 reads SQIVND (reference sequence). Trimming removed 4 bases from V and 3 bases from J; junction bases left unmatched: 2. The CDR3, as DNA: TGTGCCAGTAGTAAGGGACAGGCCAATCAGCCCCAGCATTTT. Encoded protein: CASSKGQANQPQHF.

This clone was detected only once. This CDR3 is CASSYASGLAYEQYF. The DNA of the CDR3 is TGTGCCAGCAGTTACGCCTCGGGACTAGCCTACGAGCAGTACTTC. The rearrangement links TRBV6-6 to TRBJ2-7; 8 bases are a match to TRBD2. The CDR3 is 15 amino acids. Germline V gene data show CDR1 as MNHNY and CDR2 as SVGAGI (reference sequence). Trimming removed 2 bases from V and 2 bases from J; junction bases left unmatched: 5.

V is TRBV4-2 and J is TRBJ1-3; D gene unclear. The CDR3 extends over 13 amino acids. Germline-derived CDR1 and CDR2 are LGHNA and YNFKEQ. Trimming removed 1 base from V and 3 bases from J, with 4 bases in between. DNA for the CDR3: TGTGCCAGCAGCCAAGTCGGTGGAAACACCATATATTTT. Translated: CASSQVGGNTIYF.

The rearrangement uses TRBV10-3 and TRBJ1-5; 7 bases match TRBD1. Germline CDR1 ENHRY, CDR2 SYGVKD. The CDR3 has 17 residues. Losses at the gene ends were 3 bases for V and 5 bases for J; bases not matched to a gene: 13. The CDR3 DNA is TGTGCCATCAGTGAAGATAGTTTCGCCGGGACAGATCAGCCCCAGCATTTT. Its protein is CAISEDSFAGTDQPQHF.

This clone was seen only once. The V call is TRBV6-5, the J call TRBJ2-7, with 7 positions matching TRBD1. Trimming took 5 bases from V and 2 from J; bases not matched to a gene: 9. The CDR3 is made up of 15 amino acids. Germline V CDR1 and CDR2: MNHEY, SVGAGI. CDR3 nucleotide sequence: TGTGCCAGCAGTCGGGACAGCCTTTCCGCCTACGAGCAGTACTTC. It codes for CASSRDSLSAYEQYF.

The CDR3 bases are TGTGCCATCAGTGACCGCGGACAGTCTTATGGCTACACCTTC. This translates into CAISDRGQSYGYTF. V and J are TRBV10-3 and TRBJ1-2, with D maybe TRBD1 (6 bases). The V end lost 3 bases, the J end lost 5 bases, and 13 bases lay between the germline ends. The CDR3 has 14 amino acids. Germline V CDR1 and CDR2: ENHRY, SYGVKD.

The chain recombines TRBV4-2 with TRBJ1-6; 8 positions match TRBD1. Germline assignment: CDR1 LGHNA and CDR2 YNFKEQ. The J segment lost 9 bases and the V segment lost 0 bases, leaving 4 bases of the junction unmatched. The CDR3 has 15 residues. The CDR3 DNA reads as TGTGCCAGCAGCCAAGACGGGACAGGCGCTTCACCCCTCCACTTT. This encodes CASSQDGTGASPLHF.

The CDR3 protein is CASSPKKGGRMNTEAFF. The CDR3 nucleotides read TGTGCCAGCAGCCCGAAGAAGGGGGGGCGGATGAACACTGAAGCTTTCTTT. This chain joins TRBV14 and TRBJ1-1; D possibly corresponds to TRBD1 (6 bases). The germline V gene has CDR1 SGHDN and CDR2 FVKESK. The CDR3 length is 17 residues. V lost 4 bases and J lost 0, with 18 bases in between.

This clone occurred a few times. The chain joins TRBV6-5 to TRBJ2-7, with D possibly TRBD1 on 6 matching bases. V lost 6 bases and J lost 3, with 6 bases in between. The CDR3 totals 11 residues. CDR1 and CDR2 (germline): MNHEY, SVGAGI. The CDR3 here is CASRDSYEQYV. DNA of the CDR3: TGTGCCAGCAGGGACAGCTACGAGCAGTACGTC.

The V and J genes are TRBV7-9 and TRBJ2-1; D not certain. CDR3 length: 15 amino acids. Trimming pared 6 bases from V and 0 bases from J, leaving 12 bases between. Germline V gives CDR1 SEHNR, CDR2 FQNEAQ (reference sequence). The CDR3 sequence is CASRSTSSSYNEQFF. As DNA, the CDR3 is TGTGCCAGCAGGTCGACTTCTTCCTCCTACAATGAGCAGTTCTTC.

As DNA, the CDR3 is TGCGCCAGCAGTCAGGTAGTGGGGACAGGGTCGCGTGCCGGGGACGGTGAAAAACTGTTTTTT. This sequence encodes CASSQVVGTGSRAGDGEKLFF. The chain uses TRBV23-1 and TRBJ1-4, with 9 nucleotides matching TRBD1. TRBV23-1 is an ORF; its function is uncertain. The CDR3 extends over 21 amino acids. V was clipped by 3 bases and J by 7 bases; unmatched bases: 24.

The gene calls are TRBV6-5 and TRBJ1-1, with 12 bases fitting TRBD1. CDR3 length: 16 amino acids. Germline V gene data show CDR1 as MNHEY and CDR2 as SVGAGI. The V and J ends lost 2 bases and 3 bases, in that order; junction bases with no gene match: 4. This chain's CDR3 is CASSYGTGGLDTEAFF. The CDR3 DNA reads as TGTGCCAGCAGTTACGGGACAGGGGGCTTAGACACTGAAGCTTTCTTT.

The chain joins TRBV20-1 to TRBJ1-5; tentatively, D is TRBD1 (5 bases). The CDR3 covers 14 residues. Per germline, CDR1 DFQATT and CDR2 SNEGSKA (reference sequence). The V end was cut by 3 bases, the J end by 1 base, with 10 bases between. The CDR3 spells CSASWQGSNQPQHF. The CDR3 nucleotides are TGCAGTGCTAGTTGGCAGGGCAGCAATCAGCCCCAGCATTTT.

The table lists this clone with a few counts. V gene TRBV11-2 combines with J gene TRBJ2-2, with D possibly matching TRBD1 (6 bases). The CDR3 runs 15 residues. V was cut by 5 bases and J by 2 bases, with 12 bases left in between. The germline V gene encodes CDR1 SGHAT and CDR2 FQNNGV. CDR3 sequence reads: CASSTGTLNTGELFF. The CDR3 nucleotides are TGTGCCAGCAGCACCGGGACACTAAACACCGGGGAGCTGTTTTTT.

This clone showed up just once. This sequence joins TRBV30 and TRBJ2-5; D unresolved. Germline assignment: CDR1 GTSNPN and CDR2 SVGIG (reference sequence). CDR3 length: 12 amino acids. V lost 5 bases and J lost 4, with 11 bases in between. The CDR3: CAWCVTSETQYF. Here the CDR3 DNA reads TGTGCCTGGTGCGTCACCTCAGAGACCCAGTACTTC.